The TCR beta chain under discussion was sequenced for a study of blood T cell repertoires in COVID-19. Study in general: From the United States, Italy and Spain came samples of acute and convalescent COVID-19. The cDNA or gDNA used as material had been derived from T cells, B-cell-depleted T cells, or PBMCs.

The CDR3 length is 16 residues. V lost 2 bases and J 1 base, leaving 13 bases between the germline ends. Germline V lookup: CDR1 SGDLS, CDR2 YYNGEE. Original processing methods: Amplification of reference gene primers provided the estimated nucleated cell counts. Using immunoSEQ multiplex PCR, the repertoire was profiled, and TCRdb retains in-frame clones only, with some absent. V, J and clone size were drawn from that table, and D and trimming were deduced from the DNA. The sample has 35,000 to 50,000 clones; 70% to 90% are singletons. The receptor was derived from a man aged 60 to 69 in a cohort sampled during active COVID-19. The sequencing input was peripheral blood. This chain connects TRBV9 to TRBJ1-3; a weak D match, TRBD1 (6 bases). CDR3 sequence reads: CASSVEQGKSGNTIYF. CDR3 sequence (DNA): TGTGCCAGCAGCGTCGAACAGGGAAAATCTGGAAACACCATATATTTT.